Below, 25 T cell receptor beta chains from the same sample are listed, as sequenced in a study of blood T cell repertoires in COVID-19. The repertoire was sequenced with immunoSEQ multiplex PCR; TCRdb's copy has only in-frame clones and lacks some. The repertoire holds around 250,000 clones, with just under 90% as singletons. Sequenced: PBMCs or T cells enriched from blood (not recorded which). These receptor sequences come from a man aged 45-60 years who had been exposed to COVID-19.

The V gene is TRBV28, the J gene TRBJ1-4; a weak D match, TRBD1 (6 bases). CDR1 and CDR2 (germline): MDHEN, SYDVKM. Trimming cost V 4 bases and J 14 bases, with 14 bases left between them. CDR3 size: 12 residues. The CDR3 DNA is TGTGCCAGCAGTTCGTTTCAGGGGATCCTGTTTTTT. It is translated as CASSSFQGILFF.

The genes are TRBV12-3 or TRBV12-4 and TRBJ2-2; a weak D match, TRBD1 (5 bases). Deletions cut 3 bases from V and 13 bases from J, with 12 bases between. The length of the CDR3 is 12 residues. CDR3 in DNA: TGTGCCAGCAGTTTTTTTCAGGGTGCGCTGTTTTTT. Encoded protein: CASSFFQGALFF.

The chain carries TRBV7-6 and TRBJ2-7; 9 nucleotides match TRBD1. Trimming cost V 5 bases and J 2 bases; bases outside gene matches: 13. Germline V gene data show CDR1 as SGHVS and CDR2 as FNYEAQ. The CDR3 sequence is 17 residues long. The CDR3 region is CASSPRSGTGIPYEQYF. The CDR3 DNA sequence: TGTGCCAGCAGCCCTAGATCCGGGACAGGGATACCCTACGAGCAGTACTTC.

This chain joins TRBV2 and TRBJ2-1; 7 bases agree with TRBD2. V dropped 3 bases and J dropped 12; count of bases not matched to a gene: 14. In germline, CDR1 is SNHLY, CDR2 FYNNEI. This CDR3 contains 15 residues. The CDR3 loop reads CASSEEAGEGVRQFF. In nucleotides, the CDR3 is TGTGCCAGCAGTGAGGAGGCCGGGGAGGGAGTGAGGCAGTTCTTC.

The chain recombines TRBV29-1 with TRBJ2-3; 8 positions agree with TRBD2. The V gene end was trimmed by 3 bases and the J gene end by 1 base; junction bases not matched to a gene: 6. Germline CDR1 and CDR2: SQVTM and ANQGSEA. The CDR3 is 15 residues long. The CDR3 protein is CSVDGEAGGTDTQYF. The CDR3 region has the DNA TGCAGCGTTGATGGCGAAGCGGGGGGCACAGATACGCAGTATTTT.

The chain employs TRBV5-1 and TRBJ2-1, with D unclear. V was trimmed by 0 bases and J by 6 bases, leaving 7 bases between them. CDR1 SGHRS and CDR2 YFSETQ come from the germline V gene. The CDR3 has 13 amino acids. CDR3 sequence (DNA): TGCGCCAGCAGCTTGGAGGCAGGCAATGAGCAGTTCTTC. Its protein is CASSLEAGNEQFF. Using reference TRBV5-1 and TRBJ2-1 for the parts outside the CDR3, the full variable domain is KAGVTQTPRYLIKTRGQQVTLSCSPISGHRSVSWYQQTPGQGLQFLFEYFSETQRNKGNFPGRFSGRQFSNSRSEMNVSTLELGDSALYLCASSLEAGNEQFFGPGTRLTVL.

The chain carries TRBV24-1 and TRBJ2-2; 7 nucleotides match TRBD1. The CDR3 length is 15 residues. V trimming: 5 bases; J trimming: 4 bases; junction bases outside the gene matches: 6. Germline V gene sequence: CDR1 KGHDR, CDR2 SFDVKD. The CDR3 region is CATSVTGYATGELFF. CDR3 bases: TGTGCCACCAGTGTGACAGGGTACGCCACCGGGGAGCTGTTTTTT.

The chain couples TRBV10-3 to TRBJ2-1; 11 bases agree with TRBD2. The germline CDR1 and CDR2 sequences are ENHRY and SYGVKD. The CDR3 contains 16 residues. The V segment lost 1 base and the J segment 5 bases; nucleotides outside the gene matches: 4. CDR3 sequence: CAISEWASGRNNEQFF. CDR3 DNA: TGTGCCATCAGTGAGTGGGCTAGCGGGAGGAACAATGAGCAGTTCTTC.

The rearrangement uses TRBV10-3 and TRBJ2-1; 8 positions agree with TRBD2. Trimming removed 7 bases from V and 0 bases from J; junction bases left unmatched: 8. Germline V gene data show CDR1 as ENHRY and CDR2 as SYGVKD. This CDR3 has 16 amino acids. In DNA, the CDR3 is TGTGCCATCACGGGGAGCGGGGGAGCCTCCTACAATGAGCAGTTCTTC. The encoded protein is CAITGSGGASYNEQFF.

This clone has just one count. The J gene is TRBJ2-5, the V gene TRBV30; D gene ambiguous. This CDR3 has 12 amino acids. V was cut by 0 bases and J by 2 bases, with 4 bases left in between. Germline values: CDR1 GTSNPN, CDR2 SVGIG (reference sequence). The CDR3 DNA follows: TGTGCCTGGAGTGTTCTGCAAGAGACCCAGTACTTC. Protein product: CAWSVLQETQYF.

The chain uses TRBV9 and TRBJ1-5; 7 positions agree with TRBD1. The CDR3 is 14 residues long. Per the germline V gene, CDR1 is SGDLS and CDR2 is YYNGEE. Trimming removed 3 bases from V and 2 bases from J; junction bases left unmatched: 2. CDR3 bases: TGTGCCAGCAGCGGGGACAGTCGCAATCAGCCCCAGCATTTT. It encodes CASSGDSRNQPQHF.

The V and J genes are TRBV2 and TRBJ1-6; maybe TRBD1 (5 bases). Trimming removed 4 bases at V and 0 bases at J, with 7 bases between. This CDR3 is 15 amino acids long. The germline V gene encodes CDR1 SNHLY and CDR2 FYNNEI. The CDR3 is CASSGGSSYNSPLHF. The CDR3 DNA reads as TGTGCCAGCAGTGGGGGCAGCTCCTATAATTCACCCCTCCACTTT.

This clone came up once. The gene calls are TRBV10-3 and TRBJ1-1; D is uncertain. The V end was cut by 10 bases, the J end by 1 base, with 16 bases between. Per germline, CDR1 ENHRY and CDR2 SYGVKD. The CDR3 runs 14 residues. The CDR3 protein is CATLNTAGNTEAFF. In DNA form, the CDR3 reads TGTGCCACCTTAAACACGGCGGGGAACACTGAAGCTTTCTTT.

The chain joins TRBV21-1 to TRBJ2-7; TRBD1, the table's D call, was not compared with the DNA. TRBV21-1 is flagged as a pseudogene. This CDR3 spans 17 amino acids. DNA for the CDR3: TGTGCCAGCAGCAAAGAAGGACAGGGGGCGGTCGGGTACGAGCAGTACTTC. It specifies CASSKEGQGAVGYEQYF.

The chain employs TRBV7-9 and TRBJ1-1; a weak D match, TRBD1 (5 bases). Trimming cost V 0 bases and J 0 bases, with 5 bases left between them. CDR3 length: 14 amino acids. Germline CDR1 SEHNR, CDR2 FQNEAQ (reference sequence). CDR3 nucleotides: TGTGCCAGCAGCTTAGCAGGGGTGAACACTGAAGCTTTCTTT. It specifies CASSLAGVNTEAFF.

V is TRBV5-1 and J is TRBJ2-5; TRBD2 matches 10 bases. Per the germline V gene, CDR1 is SGHRS and CDR2 is YFSETQ. The J segment lost 7 bases and the V segment lost 3 bases, leaving 12 bases of the junction unmatched. The CDR3 loop spans 16 amino acids. CDR3 region: CASSWASGSRSGTQYF. The CDR3 DNA sequence: TGCGCCAGCAGCTGGGCTAGCGGGAGTCGGAGCGGGACCCAGTACTTC. The variable domain in full, with the rest retrieved from reference TRBV5-1 and TRBJ2-5, is KAGVTQTPRYLIKTRGQQVTLSCSPISGHRSVSWYQQTPGQGLQFLFEYFSETQRNKGNFPGRFSGRQFSNSRSEMNVSTLELGDSALYLCASSWASGSRSGTQYFGPGTRLLVL.

The CDR3 bases are TGTGCCAGCAGCCCGTGGGGAGGCGGATCCTACAATGAGCAGTTCTTC. Translated, it gives CASSPWGGGSYNEQFF. V is TRBV11-2 and J is TRBJ2-1, with TRBD2 as a possible D gene (6 bases). V lost 5 bases, J lost 1 base, and 15 bases lay in between. Germline V CDR1 and CDR2: SGHAT, FQNNGV. The CDR3 loop spans 16 amino acids.

The rearrangement joins TRBV6-6 to TRBJ2-3; D is ambiguous. Germline values: CDR1 MNHNY, CDR2 SVGAGI (reference sequence). The CDR3 consists of 16 residues. V was shortened by 0 bases and J by 6 bases, with 16 bases between the two germline ends. The DNA for the CDR3 is TGTGCCAGCAGTTACTCGAATGTAGCTTTCGGGGATACGCAGTATTTT. Residues: CASSYSNVAFGDTQYF.

This clone has just a few counts. CDR3 sequence: CASSYRLENNSPLHF. The CDR3 coding sequence is TGTGCCAGCAGTTACCGTCTTGAGAATAATTCACCCCTCCACTTT. The chain recombines TRBV27 with TRBJ1-6; D not certain. The CDR3 is made up of 15 amino acids. The ends were cut back, 4 bases at V and 5 bases at J, with 12 bases in the middle. CDR1 and CDR2 from the germline V gene are MNHEY and SMNVEV (reference sequence).

This clone was counted once. In DNA form, the CDR3 reads TGCAGCGTTGATGGTAGCGGTGGTCCCAATGAGCAGTTCTTC. It specifies CSVDGSGGPNEQFF. The chain employs TRBV29-1 and TRBJ2-1; perhaps TRBD2 as D (6 bases). The germline V gene has CDR1 SQVTM and CDR2 ANQGSEA. CDR3 size: 14 residues. Deletions cut 3 bases from V and 6 bases from J, with 15 bases between.

V gene TRBV11-2 combines with J gene TRBJ1-6; tentative D call: TRBD1 (5 bases). CDR1 and CDR2 from the germline V gene are SGHAT and FQNNGV. The CDR3 extends over 19 amino acids. V lost 3 bases, J lost 4 bases, and 22 bases lay in between. The CDR3 region has the DNA TGTGCCAGCAGCTTTTTTCGGGCAGGGCCCGAGAGATATAATTCACCCCTCCACTTT. This gives the protein CASSFFRAGPERYNSPLHF. Using reference TRBV11-2 and TRBJ1-6 for the parts outside the CDR3, the full variable domain is EAGVAQSPRYKIIEKRQSVAFWCNPISGHATLYWYQQILGQGPKLLIQFQNNGVVDDSQLPKDRFSAERLKGVDSTLKIQPAKLEDSAVYLCASSFFRAGPERYNSPLHFGNGTRLTVT.

The chain combines TRBV21-1 with TRBJ2-7; the D call of TRBD1 is as the table states it, not checked on the DNA. TRBV21-1 represents a pseudogene. The CDR3 totals 14 residues. The CDR3 coding sequence is TGTGCCAGCACGATGGACAGGGACCCCACCGAGCAGTACGTC. Translation gives CASTMDRDPTEQYV.

V gene TRBV7-2 combines with J gene TRBJ2-1; 16 bases line up with TRBD2. The germline gives CDR1 SGHTA, CDR2 FQGNSA. Germline trimming cut 5 bases from V and 8 bases from J; bases unmatched to any gene: 9. This CDR3 is built from 17 residues. The CDR3 DNA reads as TGTGCCAGCAGCCCTGCCGGGACTAGCGGGGGGGCATATGAGCAGTTCTTC. This gives the protein CASSPAGTSGGAYEQFF.

The chain recombines TRBV21-1 with TRBJ1-1; the table's D gene call, TRBD1, was not cross checked with the DNA. TRBV21-1 is listed as a pseudogene. The CDR3 totals 16 residues. Written as DNA, the CDR3 is TGTGCCAGCAGCGTCCCGGCGAAGGGGATGACAGGGAGGGCTTTCTTT. It codes for CASSVPAKGMTGRAFF.

The chain recombines TRBV28 with TRBJ1-5; no definite D call. CDR1 and CDR2 from the germline V gene are MDHEN and SYDVKM. The V and J ends lost 8 bases and 2 bases respectively, with 7 bases between them. This CDR3 has 12 residues. CDR3 loop: CASSVGNQPQHF. Written as DNA, the CDR3 is TGTGCCAGCTCGGTGGGCAATCAGCCCCAGCATTTT.